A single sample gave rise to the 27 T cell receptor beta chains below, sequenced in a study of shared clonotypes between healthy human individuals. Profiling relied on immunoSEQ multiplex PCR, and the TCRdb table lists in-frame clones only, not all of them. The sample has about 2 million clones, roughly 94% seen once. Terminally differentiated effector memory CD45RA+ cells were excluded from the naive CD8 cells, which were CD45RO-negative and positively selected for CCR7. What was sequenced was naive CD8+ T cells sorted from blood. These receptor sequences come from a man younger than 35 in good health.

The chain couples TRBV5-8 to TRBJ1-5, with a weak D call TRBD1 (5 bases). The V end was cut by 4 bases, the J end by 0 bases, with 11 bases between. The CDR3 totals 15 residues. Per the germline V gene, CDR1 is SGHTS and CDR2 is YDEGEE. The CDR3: CASSPRTLSNQPQHF. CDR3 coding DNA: TGTGCCAGCAGCCCCCGGACACTTAGCAATCAGCCCCAGCATTTT.

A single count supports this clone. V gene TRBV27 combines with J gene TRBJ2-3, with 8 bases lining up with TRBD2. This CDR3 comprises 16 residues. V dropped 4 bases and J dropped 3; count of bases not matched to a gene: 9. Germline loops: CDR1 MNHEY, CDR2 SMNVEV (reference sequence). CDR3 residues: CASSSSVAGSTDTQYF. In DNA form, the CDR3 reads TGTGCCAGCAGTTCGTCGGTAGCGGGGAGTACAGATACGCAGTATTTT.

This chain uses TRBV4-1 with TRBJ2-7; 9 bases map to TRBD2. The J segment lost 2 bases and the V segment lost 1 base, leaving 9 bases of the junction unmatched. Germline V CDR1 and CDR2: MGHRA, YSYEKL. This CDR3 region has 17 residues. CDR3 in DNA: TGCGCCAGCAGCCAAGGACCGGTCGGACTAGCGACCTACGAGCAGTACTTC. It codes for CASSQGPVGLATYEQYF.

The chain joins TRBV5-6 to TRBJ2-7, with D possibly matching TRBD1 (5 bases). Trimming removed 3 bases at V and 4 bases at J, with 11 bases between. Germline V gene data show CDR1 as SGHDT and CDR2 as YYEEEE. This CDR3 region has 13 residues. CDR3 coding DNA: TGTGCCAGCAGCTCCCAAGACAGTTACGAGCAGTACTTC. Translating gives CASSSQDSYEQYF.

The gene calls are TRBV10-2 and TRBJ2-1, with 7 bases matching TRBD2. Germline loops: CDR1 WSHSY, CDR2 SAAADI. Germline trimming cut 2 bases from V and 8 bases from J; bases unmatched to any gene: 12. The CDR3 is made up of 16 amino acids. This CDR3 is CASSETTSSFVHEQFF. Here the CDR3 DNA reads TGCGCCAGCAGTGAGACGACTAGCTCGTTCGTCCATGAGCAGTTCTTC.

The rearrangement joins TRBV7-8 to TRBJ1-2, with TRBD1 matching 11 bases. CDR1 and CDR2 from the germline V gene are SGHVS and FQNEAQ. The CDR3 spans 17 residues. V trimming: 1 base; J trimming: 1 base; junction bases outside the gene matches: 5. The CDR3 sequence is CASSLGEGQGGNYGYTF. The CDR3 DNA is TGTGCCAGCAGCTTAGGAGAGGGACAGGGGGGTAACTATGGCTACACCTTC.

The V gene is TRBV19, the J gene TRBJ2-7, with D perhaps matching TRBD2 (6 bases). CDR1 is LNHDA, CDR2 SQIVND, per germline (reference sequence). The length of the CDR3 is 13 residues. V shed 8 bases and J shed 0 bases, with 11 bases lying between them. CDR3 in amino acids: CASQAGPSYEQYF. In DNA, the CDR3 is TGTGCCAGTCAGGCGGGACCCTCCTACGAGCAGTACTTC.

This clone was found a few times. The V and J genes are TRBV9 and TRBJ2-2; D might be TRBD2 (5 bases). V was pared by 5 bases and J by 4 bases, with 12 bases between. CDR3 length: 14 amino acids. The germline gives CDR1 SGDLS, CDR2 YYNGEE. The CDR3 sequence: CASSDLGGTGELFF. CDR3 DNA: TGTGCCAGCAGTGACCTCGGAGGCACCGGGGAGCTGTTTTTT.

The CDR3 bases are TGTGCCAGCAGCGTAGAAGGAGAGGTGACCGTTGGAAACACCATATATTTT. Amino acid sequence: CASSVEGEVTVGNTIYF. This sequence joins TRBV9 and TRBJ1-3; D not resolved. Germline values: CDR1 SGDLS, CDR2 YYNGEE. V lost 0 bases to trimming and J lost 3 bases, with 16 bases between them. The CDR3 consists of 17 residues.

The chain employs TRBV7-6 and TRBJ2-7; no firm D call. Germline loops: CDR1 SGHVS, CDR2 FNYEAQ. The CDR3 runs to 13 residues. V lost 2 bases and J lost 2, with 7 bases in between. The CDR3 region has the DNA TGTGCCAGCAGCTTAACAGACCCCTACGAGCAGTACTTC. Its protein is CASSLTDPYEQYF.

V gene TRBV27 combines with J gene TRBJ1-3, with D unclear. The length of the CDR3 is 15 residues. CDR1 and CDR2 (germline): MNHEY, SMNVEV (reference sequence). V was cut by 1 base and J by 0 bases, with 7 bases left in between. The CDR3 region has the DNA TGTGCCAGCAGTTTATTGGACCACTCTGGAAACACCATATATTTT. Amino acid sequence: CASSLLDHSGNTIYF.

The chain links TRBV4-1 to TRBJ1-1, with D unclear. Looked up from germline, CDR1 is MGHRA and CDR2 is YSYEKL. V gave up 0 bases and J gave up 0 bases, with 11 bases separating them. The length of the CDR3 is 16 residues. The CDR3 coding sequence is TGCGCCAGCAGCCAAGAATCGTCCGGGTTGAACACTGAAGCTTTCTTT. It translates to CASSQESSGLNTEAFF.

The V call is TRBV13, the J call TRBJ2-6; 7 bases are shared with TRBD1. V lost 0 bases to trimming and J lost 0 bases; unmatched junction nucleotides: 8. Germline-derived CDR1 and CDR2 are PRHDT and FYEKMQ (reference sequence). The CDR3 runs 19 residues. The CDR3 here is CASSLGGTGAASGANVLTF. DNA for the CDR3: TGTGCCAGCAGCTTAGGAGGTACAGGGGCAGCCTCTGGGGCCAACGTCCTGACTTTC. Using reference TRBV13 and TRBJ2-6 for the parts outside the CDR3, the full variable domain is AAGVIQSPRHLIKEKRETATLKCYPIPRHDTVYWYQQGPGQDPQFLISFYEKMQSDKGSIPDRFSAQQFSDYHSELNMSSLELGDSALYFCASSLGGTGAASGANVLTFGAGSRLTVL.

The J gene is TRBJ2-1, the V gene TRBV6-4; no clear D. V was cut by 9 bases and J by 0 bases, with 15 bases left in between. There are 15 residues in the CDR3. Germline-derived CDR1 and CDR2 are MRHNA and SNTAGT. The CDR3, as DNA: TGTGCCAGATCCGACAAGCAGAGCTCCTACAATGAGCAGTTCTTC. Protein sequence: CARSDKQSSYNEQFF.

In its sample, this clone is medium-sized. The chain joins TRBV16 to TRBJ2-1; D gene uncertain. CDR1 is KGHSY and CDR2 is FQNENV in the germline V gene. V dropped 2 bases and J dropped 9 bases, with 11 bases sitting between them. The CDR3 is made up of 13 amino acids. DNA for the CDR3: TGTGCCAGCAGCCAAGACCGAACAGCTGAGCAGTTCTTC. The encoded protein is CASSQDRTAEQFF.

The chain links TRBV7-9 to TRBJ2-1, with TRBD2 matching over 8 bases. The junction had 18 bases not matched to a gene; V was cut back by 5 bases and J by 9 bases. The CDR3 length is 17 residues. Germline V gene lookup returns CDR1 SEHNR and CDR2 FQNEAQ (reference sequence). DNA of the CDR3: TGTGCCAGCAGCCGCCCTACTAGCGGAGCCCCGTGGGGTGAGCAGTTCTTC. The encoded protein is CASSRPTSGAPWGEQFF.

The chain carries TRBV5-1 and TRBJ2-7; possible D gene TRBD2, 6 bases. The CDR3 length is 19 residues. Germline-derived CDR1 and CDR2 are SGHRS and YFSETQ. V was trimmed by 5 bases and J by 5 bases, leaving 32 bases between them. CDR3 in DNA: TGCGCCAGCAGGGCCTTTTGGGAGACAGCCGGGAGTGTCGGCGACGAGCAGTACTTC. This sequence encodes CASRAFWETAGSVGDEQYF.

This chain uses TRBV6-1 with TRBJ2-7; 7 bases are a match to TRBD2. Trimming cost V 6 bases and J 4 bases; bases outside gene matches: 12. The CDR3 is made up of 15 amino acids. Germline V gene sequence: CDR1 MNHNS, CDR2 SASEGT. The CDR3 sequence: CASSESGGPSYEQYF. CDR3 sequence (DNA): TGTGCCAGCAGCGAATCGGGAGGACCATCTTACGAGCAGTACTTC.

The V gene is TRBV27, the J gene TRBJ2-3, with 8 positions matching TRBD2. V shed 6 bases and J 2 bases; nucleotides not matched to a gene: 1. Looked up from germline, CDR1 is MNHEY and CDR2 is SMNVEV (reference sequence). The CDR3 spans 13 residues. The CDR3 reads CASSGGDTDTQYF. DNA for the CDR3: TGTGCCAGCAGCGGGGGGGACACAGATACGCAGTATTTT.

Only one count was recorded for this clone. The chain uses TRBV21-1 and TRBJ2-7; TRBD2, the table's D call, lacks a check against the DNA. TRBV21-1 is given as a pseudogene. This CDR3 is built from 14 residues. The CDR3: CASSKKGGPYEQYF. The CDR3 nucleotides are TGTGCCAGCAGCAAGAAGGGGGGGCCCTACGAGCAGTACTTC.

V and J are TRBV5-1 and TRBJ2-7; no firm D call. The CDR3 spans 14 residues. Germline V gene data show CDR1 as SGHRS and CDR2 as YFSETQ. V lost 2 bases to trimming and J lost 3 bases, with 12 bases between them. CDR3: CASSLGDTYYEQYF. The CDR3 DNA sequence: TGCGCCAGCAGCTTAGGAGACACATACTACGAGCAGTACTTC.

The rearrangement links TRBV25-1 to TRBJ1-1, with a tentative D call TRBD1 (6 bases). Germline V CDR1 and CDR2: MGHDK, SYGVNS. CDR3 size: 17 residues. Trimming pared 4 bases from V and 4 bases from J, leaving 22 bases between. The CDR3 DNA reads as TGTGCCAGCAGTGGATGGGAAGGGGGGGAAGGAGGCACTGAAGCTTTCTTT. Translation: CASSGWEGGEGGTEAFF.

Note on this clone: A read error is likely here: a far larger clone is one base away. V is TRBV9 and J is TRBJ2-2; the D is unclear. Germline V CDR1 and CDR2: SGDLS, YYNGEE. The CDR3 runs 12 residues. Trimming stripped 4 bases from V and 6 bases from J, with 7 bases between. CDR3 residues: CASSWVAGELFF. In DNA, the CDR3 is TGTGCCAGCAGCTGGGTGGCCGGGGAGCTGTTTTTT.

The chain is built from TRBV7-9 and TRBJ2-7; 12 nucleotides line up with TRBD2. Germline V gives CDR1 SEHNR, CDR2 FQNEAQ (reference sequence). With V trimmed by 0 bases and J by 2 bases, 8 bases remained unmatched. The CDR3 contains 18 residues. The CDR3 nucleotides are TGTGCCAGCAGCTTAGCAGCTAGCGGGAGGGCCGGGGCCTACGAGCAGTACTTC. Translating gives CASSLAASGRAGAYEQYF.

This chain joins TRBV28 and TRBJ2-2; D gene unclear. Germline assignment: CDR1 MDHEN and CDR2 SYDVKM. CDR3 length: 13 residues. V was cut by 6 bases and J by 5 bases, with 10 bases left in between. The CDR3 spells CASRTWGTGELFF. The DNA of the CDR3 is TGTGCCAGCAGGACTTGGGGAACCGGGGAGCTGTTTTTT.

The DNA for the CDR3 is TGTGCCAGCAGTCAATCCCACGGGAGCGAGCAGTACTTC. Translated, it gives CASSQSHGSEQYF. The chain couples TRBV14 to TRBJ2-7; D is possibly TRBD2 (6 bases). From germline, CDR1 is SGHDN and CDR2 FVKESK. The germline V and J ends were trimmed by 6 bases and 6 bases, with 15 bases remaining between them. The CDR3 loop spans 13 amino acids. The full variable domain, its missing parts supplied by reference TRBV14 and TRBJ2-7, is EAGVTQFPSHSVIEKGQTVTLRCDPISGHDNLYWYRRVMGKEIKFLLHFVKESKQDESGMPNNRFLAERTGGTYSTLKVQPAELEDSGVYFCASSQSHGSEQYFGPGTRLTVT.

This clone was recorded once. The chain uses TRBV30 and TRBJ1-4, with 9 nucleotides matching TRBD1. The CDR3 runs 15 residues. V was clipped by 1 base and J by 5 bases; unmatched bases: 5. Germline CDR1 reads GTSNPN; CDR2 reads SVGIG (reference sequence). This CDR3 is CAWSATGGLNEKLFF. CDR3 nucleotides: TGTGCCTGGAGTGCAACAGGGGGCTTGAATGAAAAACTGTTTTTT.